A selection of T cell receptor beta chains follows, all from one sample in a study of tumor-infiltrating lymphocytes in primary liver carcinoma. Each CDR3 protein is one row after TCRdb ran MiXCR on the multiplex PCR reads. The table has approximately 330,000 distinct CDR3 sequences, roughly 61% seen once. The sample taken for sequencing was peripheral blood. Receptor source: a middle-aged man with primary liver carcinoma and hepatitis B virus infection. Each CDR3 is given with its conserved first and last residue. Fields, in order: clone size, D gene, J gene, V gene, CDR3 protein, CDR3 DNA. A D gene is named only where the DNA matches it firmly. Size is omitted from some rows. Given values are once, few, many or a class for expanded clones.

abundance: .
d_gene: .
j_gene: TRBJ2-6
v_gene: TRBV29-1
CDR3aa: CSAHPGLGAKVLIF
CDR3nt: TGCAGCGCCCACCCGGGACTCGGGGCCAAAGTCCTGATTTTC

abundance: .
d_gene: .
j_gene: TRBJ2-5
v_gene: TRBV5-1
CDR3aa: CASSLGDMPSGETQYF
CDR3nt: TGCGCCAGCAGCTTGGGGGACATGCCTAGCGGAGAGACCCAGTACTTC

abundance: many
d_gene: .
j_gene: TRBJ2-3
v_gene: TRBV6-6
CDR3aa: CASGNERDTQYF
CDR3nt: TGTGCCAGCGGCAACGAAAGGGATACGCAGTATTTT

abundance: .
d_gene: .
j_gene: TRBJ1-2
v_gene: TRBV4-3
CDR3aa: CAGSHREQGSYTF
CDR3nt: TGCGCCGGCAGCCATCGAGAACAGGGAAGCTACACCTTC

abundance: few
d_gene: TRBD1
j_gene: TRBJ1-2
v_gene: TRBV30
CDR3aa: CAWSPGQTYGYTF
CDR3nt: TGTGCCTGGAGCCCGGGACAGACTTATGGCTACACCTTC

abundance: .
d_gene: .
j_gene: TRBJ2-5
v_gene: TRBV6-1
CDR3aa: CASSLGRNTSGQETQYF
CDR3nt: TGTGCCAGCAGTTTAGGAAGGAACACCAGCGGGCAAGAGACCCAGTACTTC

abundance: few
d_gene: .
j_gene: TRBJ2-1
v_gene: TRBV5-6
CDR3aa: CASTRSSNEQFF
CDR3nt: TGTGCCAGCACCAGAAGTAGCAATGAGCAGTTCTTC

abundance: many
d_gene: .
j_gene: TRBJ1-6
v_gene: TRBV12-3/TRBV12-4
CDR3aa: CASSLLEGSPLHF
CDR3nt: TGTGCCAGCAGTTTACTCGAGGGCTCACCCCTCCACTTT

abundance: many
d_gene: TRBD2
j_gene: TRBJ2-7
v_gene: TRBV14
CDR3aa: CASSSGPPGRNPYEQYF
CDR3nt: TGTGCCAGCAGTTCAGGACCCCCCGGGAGGAACCCCTACGAGCAGTACTTC

abundance: many
d_gene: .
j_gene: TRBJ2-1
v_gene: TRBV12-3/TRBV12-4
CDR3aa: CASNGQGGHYNEQFF
CDR3nt: TGTGCCAGCAACGGACAGGGAGGGCACTACAATGAGCAGTTCTTC

abundance: .
d_gene: .
j_gene: TRBJ2-6
v_gene: TRBV7-9
CDR3aa: CASTRSDSGANVLTF
CDR3nt: TGTGCCAGCACCAGGAGTGACTCTGGGGCCAACGTCCTGACTTTC

abundance: .
d_gene: TRBD1
j_gene: TRBJ2-4
v_gene: TRBV6-6
CDR3aa: CASSPGQGRNIQYF
CDR3nt: TGTGCTAGCAGTCCCGGACAGGGGAGGAACATTCAGTACTTC

abundance: .
d_gene: .
j_gene: TRBJ1-6
v_gene: TRBV30
CDR3aa: CAWSVGGSNSPLHF
CDR3nt: TGTGCCTGGAGTGTGGGGGGGAGCAATTCACCCCTCCACTTT

abundance: .
d_gene: .
j_gene: TRBJ2-5
v_gene: TRBV11-2
CDR3aa: CAGSLEFGSTQDF
CDR3nt: TGTGCCGGCAGCTTAGAGTTCGGGAGCACCCAGGACTTC

abundance: .
d_gene: .
j_gene: TRBJ2-5
v_gene: TRBV6-6
CDR3aa: CASNQGQQETQYF
CDR3nt: TGTGCCAGCAATCAGGGGCAACAAGAGACCCAGTACTTC

abundance: many
d_gene: TRBD2
j_gene: TRBJ2-7
v_gene: TRBV12-3/TRBV12-4
CDR3aa: CASSLGGVGEQYF
CDR3nt: TGTGCCAGCAGTCTGGGGGGGGTCGGCGAGCAGTACTTC

abundance: .
d_gene: TRBD2
j_gene: TRBJ2-1
v_gene: TRBV11-1
CDR3aa: CTSSSGVSGGAYNEQFF
CDR3nt: TGTACCAGCAGCAGTGGAGTATCGGGAGGAGCATACAATGAGCAGTTCTTC

abundance: few
d_gene: .
j_gene: TRBJ2-1
v_gene: TRBV5-1
CDR3aa: CASSRYPSSYNEQFF
CDR3nt: TGCGCCAGCAGCAGGTACCCGAGCTCCTACAATGAGCAGTTCTTC

abundance: few
d_gene: .
j_gene: TRBJ2-3
v_gene: TRBV6-5
CDR3aa: CASSTDGYTDTQYF
CDR3nt: TGTGCCAGCAGTACCGACGGCTACACAGATACGCAGTATTTT

abundance: .
d_gene: .
j_gene: TRBJ2-7
v_gene: TRBV5-5
CDR3aa: CASSLATGIYEQYF
CDR3nt: TGTGCCAGCAGCTTGGCCACAGGGATCTACGAGCAGTACTTC

abundance: few
d_gene: .
j_gene: TRBJ1-6
v_gene: TRBV5-1
CDR3aa: CASSLVAGLAINSPLHF
CDR3nt: TGCGCCAGCAGCTTGGTGGCAGGACTCGCGATTAATTCACCCCTCCACTTT

abundance: .
d_gene: .
j_gene: TRBJ2-3
v_gene: TRBV11-2
CDR3aa: CASSLQWQIADTQYF
CDR3nt: TGTGCCAGCAGCTTACAATGGCAGATCGCAGATACGCAGTATTTT

abundance: .
d_gene: .
j_gene: TRBJ2-6
v_gene: TRBV5-4
CDR3aa: CANGLNPMKPANVLTF
CDR3nt: TGTGCCAACGGACTGAATCCAATGAAACCGGCCAACGTCCTGACTTTC

abundance: .
d_gene: TRBD1
j_gene: TRBJ1-5
v_gene: TRBV6-1
CDR3aa: CVSTPAGGMSSDQPQHF
CDR3nt: TGTGTCAGCACCCCGGCAGGGGGCATGTCGAGCGATCAGCCCCAGCATTTT

abundance: once
d_gene: TRBD1
j_gene: TRBJ2-3
v_gene: TRBV30
CDR3aa: CAWAGTGNTDTQYF
CDR3nt: TGTGCCTGGGCCGGGACAGGGAACACAGATACGCAGTATTTT

abundance: few
d_gene: .
j_gene: TRBJ2-1
v_gene: TRBV28
CDR3aa: CASGATSDSEQFF
CDR3nt: TGTGCCAGTGGAGCGACTAGTGACAGTGAGCAGTTCTTC

abundance: many
d_gene: TRBD1
j_gene: TRBJ1-4
v_gene: TRBV4-2
CDR3aa: CASSPHRGPQEKLFF
CDR3nt: TGTGCCAGCAGCCCCCACAGGGGGCCTCAGGAAAAACTGTTTTTT

abundance: .
d_gene: .
j_gene: TRBJ2-1
v_gene: TRBV11-3
CDR3aa: CASSLATGADYNEQFF
CDR3nt: TGTGCCAGCAGCTTAGCTACTGGGGCAGACTACAATGAGCAGTTCTTC

abundance: many
d_gene: TRBD2
j_gene: TRBJ2-7
v_gene: TRBV6-2/TRBV6-3
CDR3aa: CASNPGLAGAYEQYF
CDR3nt: TGTGCCAGCAACCCGGGACTAGCGGGAGCCTACGAGCAGTACTTC

abundance: few
d_gene: .
j_gene: TRBJ1-2
v_gene: TRBV24-1
CDR3aa: CATSDPKRVGGYTF
CDR3nt: TGTGCTACCAGTGACCCTAAAAGGGTGGGTGGCTACACCTTC

abundance: few
d_gene: .
j_gene: TRBJ2-3
v_gene: TRBV6-6
CDR3aa: CASSSTLRGTDTQYF
CDR3nt: TGTGCCAGCAGTTCGACCCTCAGGGGCACAGATACGCAGTATTTT

abundance: .
d_gene: TRBD2
j_gene: TRBJ2-1
v_gene: TRBV11-2
CDR3aa: CASSFLAGSSGSYNEQFF
CDR3nt: TGTGCCAGCAGCTTCCTTGCCGGGAGTAGCGGGAGCTATAATGAGCAGTTCTTC

abundance: .
d_gene: .
j_gene: TRBJ2-1
v_gene: TRBV7-2
CDR3aa: CASSPDRPYNEQFF
CDR3nt: TGTGCCAGCAGCCCCGACAGGCCCTACAATGAGCAGTTCTTC

abundance: .
d_gene: .
j_gene: TRBJ2-6
v_gene: TRBV2
CDR3aa: CASSSQLSGANVLTF
CDR3nt: TGTGCCAGCAGTTCACAGCTCTCTGGGGCCAACGTCCTGACTTTC

abundance: many
d_gene: TRBD2
j_gene: TRBJ2-5
v_gene: TRBV29-1
CDR3aa: CSVRLAGGRLETQYF
CDR3nt: TGCAGCGTTCGCCTAGCGGGAGGGCGACTGGAGACCCAGTACTTC

abundance: .
d_gene: .
j_gene: TRBJ2-1
v_gene: TRBV20-1
CDR3aa: CSASRRSSYNEQFF
CDR3nt: TGCAGTGCCTCCCGGAGGAGCTCCTACAATGAGCAGTTCTTC

abundance: .
d_gene: .
j_gene: TRBJ2-1
v_gene: TRBV29-1
CDR3aa: CSETHSSSYDEQFF
CDR3nt: TGCAGCGAGACCCATTCTAGCTCCTACGATGAGCAGTTCTTC

abundance: once
d_gene: TRBD1
j_gene: TRBJ2-1
v_gene: TRBV29-1
CDR3aa: CSVEAVTGSLQLF
CDR3nt: TGCAGTGTTGAAGCGGTGACAGGGAGTCTGCAGCTCTTC

abundance: many
d_gene: .
j_gene: TRBJ2-1
v_gene: TRBV11-2
CDR3aa: CASSRNDASQFPSYNEQFF
CDR3nt: TGTGCCAGCAGCCGCAACGATGCTTCGCAATTCCCTTCCTACAATGAGCAGTTCTTC

abundance: .
d_gene: TRBD2
j_gene: TRBJ2-1
v_gene: TRBV6-5
CDR3aa: CASSYSDGLASSYNEQFF
CDR3nt: TGTGCCAGCAGTTACTCGGACGGACTAGCGAGCTCCTACAATGAACAGTTCTTC

abundance: medium-sized
d_gene: .
j_gene: TRBJ2-7
v_gene: TRBV2
CDR3aa: CASGYGSWYEQYF
CDR3nt: TGTGCCAGCGGCTACGGGAGCTGGTACGAGCAGTACTTC

abundance: few
d_gene: .
j_gene: TRBJ1-5
v_gene: TRBV12-3/TRBV12-4
CDR3aa: CASSLLSNQPQHF
CDR3nt: TGTGCCAGCAGTTTATTGTCCAATCAGCCCCAGCATTTT

abundance: .
d_gene: TRBD1
j_gene: TRBJ2-7
v_gene: TRBV6-6
CDR3aa: CASSYGWTGGPYEQYF
CDR3nt: TGTGCCAGCAGTTACGGTTGGACAGGGGGACCCTACGAGCAGTACTTC

abundance: .
d_gene: TRBD1
j_gene: TRBJ1-5
v_gene: TRBV6-2/TRBV6-3
CDR3aa: CDSRDRENQPQHF
CDR3nt: TGTGACAGCAGAGACAGGGAAAATCAGCCCCAGCATTTT

abundance: .
d_gene: TRBD2
j_gene: TRBJ2-1
v_gene: TRBV4-2
CDR3aa: CASNQELGREYNEQFF
CDR3nt: TGTGCCAGCAACCAAGAGTTAGGGCGGGAGTACAATGAGCAGTTCTTC

abundance: .
d_gene: .
j_gene: TRBJ2-1
v_gene: TRBV5-6
CDR3aa: CTSSRSSYNEQFF
CDR3nt: TGTACCAGCAGCCGGAGCTCCTACAATGAGCAGTTCTTC

abundance: .
d_gene: TRBD2
j_gene: TRBJ2-5
v_gene: TRBV4-3
CDR3aa: CASSQGSGSKETQYF
CDR3nt: TGCGCCAGCAGCCAAGGTAGCGGGAGTAAGGAGACCCAGTACTTC

abundance: many
d_gene: TRBD2
j_gene: TRBJ2-7
v_gene: TRBV29-1
CDR3aa: CSVEQSGTNEQYF
CDR3nt: TGCAGCGTTGAGCAATCCGGGACTAACGAGCAGTACTTC

abundance: .
d_gene: .
j_gene: TRBJ2-5
v_gene: TRBV6-2/TRBV6-3
CDR3aa: CASSYVETQHF
CDR3nt: TGTGCCAGCAGTTACGTCGAGACCCAGCACTTC

abundance: .
d_gene: TRBD1
j_gene: TRBJ2-7
v_gene: TRBV5-4
CDR3aa: CPSSRGQGDLYEQYF
CDR3nt: TGTCCCAGCAGCAGAGGACAGGGGGACCTCTACGAGCAGTACTTC

abundance: .
d_gene: .
j_gene: TRBJ2-1
v_gene: TRBV7-7
CDR3aa: CASSNLGGSYNEQFF
CDR3nt: TGTGCCAGCAGCAATCTAGGGGGGTCCTACAATGAGCAGTTCTTC